A single TCR beta chain is shown here with its context. Its antigen is currently unknown. The sample comes from a study of beta chain features in type 1 diabetes. Germline loops: CDR1 GTSNPN, CDR2 SVGIG (reference sequence). The CDR3 totals 15 residues. V was clipped by 0 bases and J by 1 base, with 10 bases between them. The authors reverse transcribed all of the isolated RNA, so sequencing captured expressed TCRB transcripts. The repertoire was sequenced with immunoSEQ multiplex PCR; TCRdb's copy has only in-frame clones and lacks some. The sample contains 150,000 or so clones, 63% of which appear only once. Findings and caveats of the study: The cDNA sequencing approach could over-represent high-TCR-expressing cells. TCRB CDR3s from Type 1 diabetes patients were moderately but significantly shorter in all four CD4+ subsets.

The TCR comes from a man aged 25-45 years with type 1 diabetes. Sequencing was performed on naive CD4+ T cells from blood. The chain joins TRBV30 to TRBJ1-3; TRBD1 is a possible D gene (5 bases). The CDR3 region is CAWSVGGTSGNTIYF. The CDR3 DNA reads TGTGCCTGGAGTGTGGGGGGAACTTCTGGAAACACCATATATTTT. Full variable domain (rest looked up from reference TRBV30 and TRBJ1-3): SQTIHQWPATLVQPVGSPLSLECTVEGTSNPNLYWYRQAAGRGLQLLFYSVGIGQISSEVPQNLSASRPQDRQFILSSKKLLLSDSGFYLCAWSVGGTSGNTIYFGEGSWLTVV.